This TCR beta chain was sequenced in a study of technical replicates of blood from a handful of donors. Clones were sequenced by immunoSEQ multiplex PCR, and TCRdb holds only the in-frame ones, with some missing. Of about 70,000 clones in the sample, approximately 83% were seen once. This CDR3 is built from 15 residues. Germline V gene data show CDR1 as SGHRS and CDR2 as YFSETQ. Trimming stripped 0 bases from V and 8 bases from J, with 15 bases between. The V and J genes are TRBV5-1 and TRBJ2-1; tentative D call: TRBD2 (6 bases). Input material: PBMCs. This receptor was identified in a human donor in good health. Some clones in this sample may be carry-over from other donors' samples. CDR3 residues: CASSLGLLGGDEQFF. The CDR3 DNA reads TGCGCCAGCAGCTTGGGCCTTTTGGGGGGAGATGAGCAGTTCTTC.